A selection of T cell receptor beta chains follows, all from one sample in a study of shared clonotypes between healthy human individuals. Libraries were prepared by immunoSEQ multiplex PCR; TCRdb keeps only in-frame clonotypes and omits some of them. The sample shows over a million clones, approximately 72% of them seen only once. The sequencing input was memory CD4+ T cells sorted from blood. The receptors originated from a man between 18 and 35 years old in good health. Each CDR3 is given with its conserved first and last residue. The order of the fields is clone size, V gene, J gene, D gene, CDR3 DNA, CDR3 protein. The D gene is left open where the match is weak. Clone size, where shown, is once, few, many, or a class for clones that have expanded.

abundance: .
v_gene: TRBV5-1
j_gene: TRBJ2-3
d_gene: .
CDR3nt: TGCGCCAGCAGCGTGGAACGTGGGGGGGCAACCACAGATACGCAGTATTTT
CDR3aa: CASSVERGGATTDTQYF

abundance: .
v_gene: TRBV5-4
j_gene: TRBJ2-3
d_gene: TRBD2
CDR3nt: TGTGCCAGCAGCACAGCGGGAGGCCCCGATACGCAGTATTTT
CDR3aa: CASSTAGGPDTQYF

abundance: .
v_gene: TRBV6-5
j_gene: TRBJ2-2
d_gene: .
CDR3nt: TGTGCCAGCAGTCCCCAATTGGGGACTACCGGGGAGCTGTTTTTT
CDR3aa: CASSPQLGTTGELFF

abundance: .
v_gene: TRBV9
j_gene: TRBJ1-2
d_gene: TRBD1
CDR3nt: TGTGCCAGCAGCTCGCAACCCGGGACAGGGTACTATGGCTACACCTTC
CDR3aa: CASSSQPGTGYYGYTF

abundance: once
v_gene: TRBV5-1
j_gene: TRBJ2-3
d_gene: .
CDR3nt: TGCGCCAGCAGCCCGGGATACGGCGGGGCTGCGGATACGCAGTATTTT
CDR3aa: CASSPGYGGAADTQYF

abundance: .
v_gene: TRBV5-1
j_gene: TRBJ2-1
d_gene: .
CDR3nt: TGCGCCAGCAGCTTGAGGGGGGATTACAATGAGCAGTTCTTC
CDR3aa: CASSLRGDYNEQFF

abundance: once
v_gene: TRBV30
j_gene: TRBJ2-3
d_gene: TRBD2
CDR3nt: TGTGCCTGGAGTAGAAAAGCGGGGGGAAGCACAGATACGCAGTATTTT
CDR3aa: CAWSRKAGGSTDTQYF

abundance: few
v_gene: TRBV18
j_gene: TRBJ2-1
d_gene: .
CDR3nt: TGTGCCAGCTCACTACGCGGGGACCGATACAATGAGCAGTTCTTC
CDR3aa: CASSLRGDRYNEQFF

abundance: .
v_gene: TRBV11-2
j_gene: TRBJ2-5
d_gene: .
CDR3nt: TGTGCCAGCAGCTTAGCAAATGGGGATGGGGAGACCCAGTACTTC
CDR3aa: CASSLANGDGETQYF

abundance: .
v_gene: TRBV10-3
j_gene: TRBJ2-7
d_gene: .
CDR3nt: TGTGCCCCCGAAGAGGGGGACTACGAGCAGTACTTC
CDR3aa: CAPEEGDYEQYF

abundance: .
v_gene: TRBV12-2
j_gene: TRBJ2-7
d_gene: .
CDR3nt: TGTGCAAGTCGCTTAGGACTAGCGGGAGGGCCCCACTCCTACGAGCAGTACTTC
CDR3aa: CASRLGLAGGPHSYEQYF

abundance: .
v_gene: TRBV30
j_gene: TRBJ2-3
d_gene: TRBD2
CDR3nt: TGTGCCTGGTCCCTAGCGGGAGGGTCCACAGATACGCAGTATTTT
CDR3aa: CAWSLAGGSTDTQYF

abundance: .
v_gene: TRBV28
j_gene: TRBJ2-7
d_gene: .
CDR3nt: TGTGCCAGCACCAAGGGGGGGCCGTACTACGAGCAGTACTTC
CDR3aa: CASTKGGPYYEQYF

abundance: .
v_gene: TRBV5-1
j_gene: TRBJ2-7
d_gene: .
CDR3nt: TGCGCCAGCAGCTTTACTTCCCAGGGGGGTCGAGAGCAGTACTTC
CDR3aa: CASSFTSQGGREQYF

abundance: .
v_gene: TRBV6-4
j_gene: TRBJ2-1
d_gene: .
CDR3nt: TGTGCCAGCAGAGGGGGTACACATGAGCAGTTCTTC
CDR3aa: CASRGGTHEQFF

abundance: .
v_gene: TRBV11-2
j_gene: TRBJ1-1
d_gene: TRBD1
CDR3nt: TGTGCCAGCAGCTTAGCGCAGGGACAGGGTGAAGCTTTCTTT
CDR3aa: CASSLAQGQGEAFF

abundance: .
v_gene: TRBV19
j_gene: TRBJ2-7
d_gene: TRBD1
CDR3nt: TGTGCCAGTAGTATCCAGGGACAGGGGGCGCGGGAGCAGTACTTC
CDR3aa: CASSIQGQGAREQYF